A selection of T cell receptor beta chains follows, all from one sample in a study of T cells in Graves' hyperthyroidism and ophthalmopathy. TCRdb processed the multiplex PCR reads anew with MiXCR; each CDR3 protein has one entry. The table includes about 570,000 distinct CDR3 sequences, 46% detected once. The specimen was peripheral blood or thyroid tissue (not recorded which). All receptors come from an adult woman with Graves' disease, either hyperthyroidism or ophthalmopathy (not recorded which). Both conserved end residues are part of each CDR3. A D gene is named only where the DNA matches it firmly. Rows give clone size only sometimes, using once, few, many, or a class for an expanded clone.

>TRBV30|NA|NA|TRBJ1-5
TGTGCCTGGAGCCCACAGGGACGAGGGCCCCAGCATTTT
CAWSPQGRGPQHF
>TRBV9|NA|few|TRBJ1-6
TGTGCCAGCAGCGGAGTAGGGAATTCACCCCTCCACTTT
CASSGVGNSPLHF
>TRBV24-1|NA|NA|TRBJ1-4
TGTGCCACCAGTGATTACGTGGGGGGTGAAAAACTGTTTTTT
CATSDYVGGEKLFF
>TRBV24-1|TRBD1|many|TRBJ2-2
TGTGCCACCAGTGCCGTCGGACAGGCGAACACCGGGGAGCTGTTTTTT
CATSAVGQANTGELFF
>TRBV7-2|TRBD2|many|TRBJ2-5
TGTGCCAGCAGCTTACGGCGGGAGAGGGGAGAGACCCAGTACTTC
CASSLRRERGETQYF
>TRBV6-2/TRBV6-3|TRBD1|many|TRBJ2-7
TGTGCCAGCACCCGGACAGGGAGTCGCGACGAGCAGTACTTC
CASTRTGSRDEQYF
>TRBV7-9|NA|NA|TRBJ1-4
TGTGCCAGCAGCTTATTGCGGCAGGACCTTAATGAAAAACTGTTTTTT
CASSLLRQDLNEKLFF
>TRBV18|NA|few|TRBJ1-5
TGTGCCAGCTCACCCGGTAGGGGCAATCAGCCCCAGCATTTT
CASSPGRGNQPQHF
>TRBV7-3|NA|many|TRBJ2-2
TGTGCCAGCAGCACCGGACATCCCGGGGAGCTGTTTTTT
CASSTGHPGELFF
>TRBV7-6|NA|NA|TRBJ2-7
TGTGCCAGCAGCGCCGTGGAGCGGGCCTACGAGCAGTACTTC
CASSAVERAYEQYF
>TRBV7-9|TRBD1|NA|TRBJ2-7
TGTGCCAGCAGCCCGGAAGTGGGACAGGGGGCATCGCAGTACTTC
CASSPEVGQGASQYF
>TRBV5-1|TRBD2|NA|TRBJ2-3
TGCGCCAGCAGGCCAACCGGGACTAGCGGGAGACTGGATACGCAGTATTTT
CASRPTGTSGRLDTQYF
>TRBV6-5|NA|many|TRBJ1-5
TGTGCCAGCACCTTAGACAGCGGGGCGAATCAGCCCCAGCATTTT
CASTLDSGANQPQHF
>TRBV7-9|NA|NA|TRBJ2-7
TGTGCCAGCAGCGCCTCACGTGGGAACTCCTACGAGCAGTACTTC
CASSASRGNSYEQYF
>TRBV29-1|TRBD1|NA|TRBJ1-2
TGCAGCGGACGACAGGGGCTTGGCTATGGCTACACCTTC
CSGRQGLGYGYTF
>TRBV7-6|NA|many|TRBJ2-2
TGTGCCAGCAGCCCCTACCCAGACCTAAACACCGGGGAGCTGTTTTTT
CASSPYPDLNTGELFF
>TRBV29-1|NA|many|TRBJ1-4
TGCAGCGTTGAAACAACAGTCAATGAAAAACTGTTTTTT
CSVETTVNEKLFF
>TRBV18|NA|NA|TRBJ1-2
TGTGCCAGCTCACCATTCATAACGGGGAACTATGGCTACACCTTC
CASSPFITGNYGYTF
>TRBV7-3|TRBD1|NA|TRBJ2-2
TGTGCCAGCAGTCCCCTGGGGACAGGGGACACCGGGGAGCTGTTTTTT
CASSPLGTGDTGELFF
>TRBV5-1|NA|many|TRBJ2-7
TGCGCCAGCAGCTTGGAAGGAAGAGGGGAAGGGCTGAGCGAGCAGTACTTC
CASSLEGRGEGLSEQYF